This is a list of T cell receptor beta chains from one sample in a study of blood T cell repertoires in COVID-19. Here immunoSEQ multiplex PCR was the method, and the copy in TCRdb shows in-frame clones only, minus some. The repertoire holds 200,000 to 250,000 clones, with just over 90% as singletons. Input material: PBMCs or T cells enriched from blood (not recorded which). The receptors were sampled from a woman aged 18-29 years who had recovered from COVID-19. Each CDR3 is given with its conserved first and last residue. A D gene is named only where the DNA matches it firmly. Clone size is shown for a subset of rows, as once, few, many or a class of expanded clone.

-	TRBV5-4	TRBJ1-3	-	TGTGCCAGCAGCACAGGCAACTCTGGAAACACCATATATTTT	CASSTGNSGNTIYF
-	TRBV19	TRBJ1-2	TRBD1	TGTGCCAGTAGTGCGGGACAGGGGGGTTTCTATGGCTACACCTTC	CASSAGQGGFYGYTF
once	TRBV24-1	TRBJ2-3	TRBD2	TGTGCCACCAGTGATTTTGGCGGGGGGCCAGATACGCAGTATTTT	CATSDFGGGPDTQYF
-	TRBV5-4	TRBJ2-5	-	TGTGCCAGCAGGCGGGTCGGGGAGGAGACCCAGTACTTC	CASRRVGEETQYF
-	TRBV6-5	TRBJ2-1	TRBD2	TGTGCCAGCATTAGGGGCGGGAGGACGGACAATGAGCAGTTCTTC	CASIRGGRTDNEQFF
-	TRBV25-1	TRBJ1-1	-	TGTGCCAGCAGCCTCAACACTGAAGCTTTCTTT	CASSLNTEAFF
once	TRBV24-1	TRBJ1-2	TRBD1	TGTGCCACCAGGGGAAACCGGGACAGCGGCGGCTACACCTTC	CATRGNRDSGGYTF
once	TRBV28	TRBJ1-5	-	TGTGCCAGCAGTTCACGGTCAGGGGCCCAGCATTTT	CASSSRSGAQHF
-	TRBV21-1	TRBJ2-5	-	TGTGCCAGCAGCAACAGGGGGCAAGAGACCCAGTACTTC	CASSNRGQETQYF
once	TRBV27	TRBJ1-2	-	TGTGCCAGCAGTTCACCAGGGAACTATGGCTACACCTTC	CASSSPGNYGYTF
once	TRBV10-3	TRBJ2-3	-	TGTGCCATCACCCGGGACTCCAAATCTTATACGCAGTATTTT	CAITRDSKSYTQYF
-	TRBV11-2	TRBJ1-2	-	TGTGCCAGCAGCTTATGGGAAATGGGGCATGGCTACACCTTC	CASSLWEMGHGYTF
-	TRBV20-1	TRBJ2-1	-	TGCAGTGCGAGTCTGTGGGGGGAGGTCGAGCAGTTCTTC	CSASLWGEVEQFF
-	TRBV4-3	TRBJ1-3	-	TGCGCCAGCAGCCAAGATTTGCCTCTAAACTCTGGAAACACCATATATTTT	CASSQDLPLNSGNTIYF
-	TRBV7-2	TRBJ1-6	-	TGTGCCAGCAGCTTAATTAAGGGGAGGAGCTCCTATAATTCACCCCTCCACTTT	CASSLIKGRSSYNSPLHF